Each of the 11 T cell receptor beta chains below was sequenced from the same sample in a study of T cells in Graves' hyperthyroidism and ophthalmopathy. TCR beta CDR3 sequences were amplified from RNA transcripts. The HTBI set primed first-round TCR CDR3 RT-PCR. TCRdb independently ran MiXCR on the multiplex PCR reads; one entry per CDR3 protein. The sample yields approximately 400,000 distinct CDR3 sequences, around 14% seen once. The sequencing sample was made of blood. Receptor source: a woman between 18 and 29 years old with Graves' hyperthyroidism that later progressed to Graves' ophthalmopathy.

This clonotype appeared many times. The chain has TRBV20-1 and TRBJ2-2, with D possibly TRBD1 on 6 matching bases. The germline gives CDR1 DFQATT, CDR2 SNEGSKA (reference sequence). The V gene lost 0 bases and the J gene lost 5 bases, with 13 bases spanning the gap. The CDR3 spans 15 residues. The CDR3 DNA is TGCAGTGCTAGAGATGCAGGGGCAGGGACCGGGGAGCTGTTTTTT. As protein: CSARDAGAGTGELFF.

This rearrangement joins TRBV12-3 or TRBV12-4 to TRBJ1-3; 8 positions agree with TRBD1. V lost 3 bases to trimming and J lost 4 bases; unmatched junction nucleotides: 2. The CDR3 extends over 14 amino acids. CDR3 region: CASSFPGGGNTIYF. The CDR3 bases are TGTGCCAGCAGTTTTCCAGGGGGCGGAAACACCATATATTTT.

This clonotype occurred a few times. The chain uses TRBV10-2 and TRBJ2-3, with 7 bases lining up with TRBD2. The CDR3 extends over 15 amino acids. The V gene's germline CDR1 is WSHSY and CDR2 SAAADI. J gave up 1 base and V 2 bases, and 3 bases lay outside the gene matches. Here the CDR3 reads CASSELAAGTDTQYF. The CDR3, as DNA: TGCGCCAGCAGTGAGCTAGCGGCGGGCACAGATACGCAGTATTTT.

The chain recombines TRBV7-2 with TRBJ2-3; 8 nucleotides match TRBD1. Germline V CDR1 and CDR2: SGHTA, FQGNSA. CDR3 length equals 15 residues. V dropped 5 bases and J dropped 6; count of bases not matched to a gene: 10. CDR3 coding DNA: TGTGCCAGCAGCCCGACAGGGGTTGCCCTCGATACGCAGTATTTT. This encodes CASSPTGVALDTQYF.

This clonotype appeared many times. This CDR3 is CASSLDRLVSYEQYF. The CDR3 DNA sequence: TGTGCCAGCAGCTTAGACCGACTAGTCTCCTACGAGCAGTACTTC. This sequence joins TRBV11-2 and TRBJ2-7, with D tentatively TRBD2 (6 bases). V dropped 0 bases and J dropped 0 bases, with 9 bases sitting between them. Germline V gives CDR1 SGHAT, CDR2 FQNNGV. CDR3 size: 15 residues.

This clonotype has at least ten counts. The gene calls are TRBV2 and TRBJ1-1, with D hard to call. V lost 6 bases and J lost 1, with 9 bases in between. The CDR3 contains 13 residues. Per the germline V gene, CDR1 is SNHLY and CDR2 is FYNNEI. The CDR3 DNA reads as TGTGCCAGCAGCCTAAAATGGAACACTGAAGCTTTCTTT. It specifies CASSLKWNTEAFF.

This clonotype was seen at least ten times. The chain joins TRBV7-2 to TRBJ2-7; no clear D gene. Germline CDR1 is SGHTA and CDR2 is FQGNSA. This CDR3 has 13 amino acids. V was shortened by 3 bases and J by 6 bases, with 12 bases between the two germline ends. DNA of the CDR3: TGTGCCAGCAGCTTTTCTGGTGGGTCCGAGCAGTACTTC. Its protein product is CASSFSGGSEQYF.

The V gene is TRBV27, the J gene TRBJ2-1; 7 nucleotides match TRBD2. The junction had 4 bases not matched to a gene; V was cut back by 5 bases and J by 9 bases. CDR1 MNHEY and CDR2 SMNVEV come from the germline V gene (reference sequence). The CDR3 is 12 residues long. The CDR3 loop is CASSPGGFEQFF. CDR3 in DNA: TGTGCCAGCAGTCCCGGGGGGTTTGAGCAGTTCTTC.

This clonotype was counted many times. V is TRBV7-8 and J is TRBJ1-2; no reliable D call. This CDR3 contains 13 residues. V lost 4 bases, J lost 4 bases, and 10 bases lay in between. Germline V gene lookup returns CDR1 SGHVS and CDR2 FQNEAQ. This chain's CDR3 is CASSSSGVYGYTF. The CDR3 nucleotides are TGTGCCAGCAGCTCTTCAGGAGTCTATGGCTACACCTTC.

This clonotype was observed many times. The CDR3 reads CASSSPSGGSSYEQYF. In DNA form, the CDR3 reads TGTGCCAGCAGTTCTCCGTCCGGCGGGAGCTCCTACGAGCAGTACTTC. V and J are TRBV28 and TRBJ2-7; the match to TRBD2 covers 7 bases. V shed 4 bases, J shed 0 bases, and the junction held 9 bases outside the gene matches. Germline V lookup: CDR1 MDHEN, CDR2 SYDVKM. The CDR3 is 16 amino acids.

This clonotype appeared many times. The chain combines TRBV6-2 or TRBV6-3 with TRBJ2-5; maybe TRBD2 (5 bases). The CDR3 runs to 14 residues. CDR1 and CDR2 (germline): MNHEY, SVGEGT. Trimming removed 7 bases from V and 2 bases from J, with 14 bases in between. For the CDR3, the DNA is TGTGCCAGCAATCGGGGTTCTACTCAAGAGACCCAGTACTTC. It specifies CASNRGSTQETQYF.